This section outlines one TCR beta chain sequence together with its context. As yet, its antigen is unknown. The data were obtained in a study of OX40 agonist ivuxolimab in advanced cancers. Study-level points and caveats: Certain nonresponders additionally had low normalized T-cell clonal expansion. Among T cells, CD8+ cells averaged more expanded clones than CD4+ cells.

Autoimmune disease history or systemic immunosuppression barred patients. The investigators sampled blood at baseline, at cycle 4 day 1, and at cycle 7 day 1. CDR3 length: 16 amino acids. Germline-derived CDR1 and CDR2 are SGHVS and FNYEAQ. Trimming took 4 bases from V and 4 from J; bases not matched to a gene: 7. Measured with immunoSEQ multiplex PCR; TCRdb has only the in-frame clones, and not every one. The table has roughly 91,000 clones, around 90% seen once. This receptor was identified in an adult with an advanced solid tumor such as melanoma, head and neck, liver or kidney cancer. The genes are TRBV7-6 and TRBJ2-3; TRBD2 agrees at 11 bases. Sequenced here: CD4+ or CD8+ T cells sorted from blood, sampled in a trial of the OX40 agonist ivuxolimab. The CDR3 DNA is TGTGCCAGCAGCTACCTAGCGGGGGGTACGGCAGATACGCAGTATTTT. Protein: CASSYLAGGTADTQYF.